This T cell receptor beta chain appears in the sequencing data of a study of CD8+CD57+ T cells in acquired aplastic anemia. Study background: Sorted CD4+ and CD8+ cell DNA averaged roughly 3.2 ug. Study-level findings and limits: Nearly 30 CD8+ CDR3 sequences were shared between patients and controls.

The CDR3 totals 14 residues. Germline assignment: CDR1 LNHDA and CDR2 SQIVND (reference sequence). J lost 5 bases, V lost 5 bases, and 6 bases had no gene match. This clonotype was observed once. Its antigen is unknown. Genomic DNA provided the template from which TCR beta VDJ and CDR3 profiles were obtained. TCRdb passed the reads through MiXCR, listing each CDR3 protein once. The sample holds around 290,000 distinct CDR3 sequences; 45% to 65% are singletons and the top ten take around 1.3%. Individuals selected for sequencing had exhibited CD8+CD57+ cell expansion on flow cytometry. The receptor's source is a human donor with aplastic anemia. The rearrangement joins TRBV19 to TRBJ2-4, with 7 bases that match TRBD2. Sample: sorted CD4+, CD8+, or CD8+CD57+ T cells (not recorded which) from PBMCs. Written as DNA, the CDR3 is TGTGCCAGTAGTTTCGGGGGGTACCAAAACATTCAGTACTTC. Translated, it gives CASSFGGYQNIQYF.